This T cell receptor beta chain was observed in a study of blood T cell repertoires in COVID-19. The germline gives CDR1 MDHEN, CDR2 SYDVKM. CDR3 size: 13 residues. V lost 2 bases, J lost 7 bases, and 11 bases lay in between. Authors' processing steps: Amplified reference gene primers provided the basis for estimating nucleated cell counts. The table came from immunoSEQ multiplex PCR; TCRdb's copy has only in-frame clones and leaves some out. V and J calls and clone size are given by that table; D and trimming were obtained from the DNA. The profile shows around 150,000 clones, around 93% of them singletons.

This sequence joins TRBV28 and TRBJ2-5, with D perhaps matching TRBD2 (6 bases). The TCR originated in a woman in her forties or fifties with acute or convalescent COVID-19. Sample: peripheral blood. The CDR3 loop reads CASSLGRLGTQYF. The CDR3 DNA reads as TGTGCCAGCAGTTTAGGGAGGCTGGGGACCCAGTACTTC.